The 26 T cell receptor beta chains below come from one sample, sequenced in a study of blood T cell repertoires in COVID-19. TCRdb's copy holds only in-frame clones and misses some; the assay was immunoSEQ multiplex PCR. The data show about 42,000 clones, roughly 80% seen once. Sequencing was carried out using peripheral blood. These receptors were collected from a woman aged 65 to 85 with acute or convalescent COVID-19.

This clone was picked up one time. V usage is TRBV24-1 and J usage is TRBJ1-1; the match to TRBD1 covers 8 bases. CDR3 length: 15 amino acids. V lost 3 bases and J lost 1; bases outside the gene matches: 3. The V gene's germline CDR1 is KGHDR and CDR2 SFDVKD. CDR3 bases: TGTGCCACCAGTGATCCCGGGACAGGGAACACTGAAGCTTTCTTT. Amino acid sequence: CATSDPGTGNTEAFF.

The sample holds many counts of this clone. The V call is TRBV6-5, the J call TRBJ1-4; TRBD1 aligns across 7 bases. V lost 2 bases and J lost 2; bases outside the gene matches: 2. Germline V gene lookup returns CDR1 MNHEY and CDR2 SVGAGI. The CDR3 contains 15 residues. CDR3 loop: CASSYTTGTNEKLFF. The DNA for the CDR3 is TGTGCCAGCAGTTACACGACAGGGACTAATGAAAAACTGTTTTTT.

The chain employs TRBV4-1 and TRBJ1-5; TRBD1 agrees at 10 bases. The CDR3 has 16 residues. Trimming took 4 bases from V and 3 from J; bases not matched to a gene: 6. The germline CDR1 and CDR2 sequences are MGHRA and YSYEKL. The CDR3 region has the DNA TGCGCCAGCAGCCTCTCGACAGGGGGCATCAATCAGCCCCAGCATTTT. It specifies CASSLSTGGINQPQHF.

The chain links TRBV9 to TRBJ1-2; D gene ambiguous. With 0 bases removed from V and 4 bases from J, the gap between germline ends came to 10 bases. The CDR3 runs 14 residues. CDR1 and CDR2 (germline): SGDLS, YYNGEE. CDR3 sequence: CASSVGSGSYGYTF. The CDR3 nucleotides read TGTGCCAGCAGCGTAGGAAGCGGGTCCTATGGCTACACCTTC. The variable domain in full, with the rest retrieved from reference TRBV9 and TRBJ1-2, is DSGVTQTPKHLITATGQRVTLRCSPRSGDLSVYWYQQSLDQGLQFLIQYYNGEERAKGNILERFSAQQFPDLHSELNLSSLELGDSALYFCASSVGSGSYGYTFGSGTRLTVV.

The CDR3, as DNA: TGCGCCAGCAGCTTGTCCTTGGGGGACAGGGAATATTTTAACTATGGCTACACCTTC. It yields the protein CASSLSLGDREYFNYGYTF. This chain links TRBV5-1 with TRBJ1-2; 9 nucleotides align to TRBD1. The CDR3 sequence is 19 residues long. Germline loops: CDR1 SGHRS, CDR2 YFSETQ. With 1 base clipped from V and 1 base from J, the junction kept 14 bases outside the gene matches.

The rearrangement links TRBV7-2 to TRBJ2-7; perhaps TRBD1 as D (6 bases). The CDR3 length is 13 residues. CDR1 SGHTA and CDR2 FQGNSA come from the germline V gene. Deletions cut 7 bases from V and 2 bases from J, with 12 bases between. In DNA form, the CDR3 reads TGTGCCAGCACCACAGGGTGGACCTACGAGCAGTACTTC. Its protein is CASTTGWTYEQYF.

J is TRBJ1-1 and V is TRBV19; perhaps TRBD1 as D (5 bases). CDR1 is LNHDA and CDR2 is SQIVND in the germline V gene (reference sequence). Trimming shortened V by 3 bases and J by 0 bases, and 11 bases separated the two germline ends. This CDR3 contains 15 residues. CDR3 bases: TGTGCCAGTAGTATTGAAGGGGTAATGAACACTGAAGCTTTCTTT. Its translation: CASSIEGVMNTEAFF.

V is TRBV3-1 (or the pseudogene TRBV3-2) and J is TRBJ2-1; 15 positions agree with TRBD2. With V trimmed by 1 base and J by 16 bases, 8 bases remained unmatched. CDR1 LGHDT and CDR2 YNNKEL come from the germline V gene (reference sequence). The CDR3 sequence is 15 residues long. CDR3 DNA sequence: TGTGCCAGCAGCCAAGCGAGCGGGACTAGCGGGAGGCAATTCTTC. Amino acid sequence: CASSQASGTSGRQFF.

CDR3 protein: CSVQQGRVDSYGYTF. The DNA for the CDR3 is TGCAGCGTTCAACAGGGCCGGGTGGACTCCTATGGCTACACCTTC. V and J are TRBV29-1 and TRBJ1-2; D might be TRBD1 (6 bases). V gave up 5 bases and J gave up 4 bases, with 20 bases separating them. This CDR3 has 15 residues. Per germline, CDR1 SQVTM and CDR2 ANQGSEA.

CDR3 region: CASSNHRGNEQFF. The CDR3 DNA reads as TGTGCCAGTAGTAACCACAGGGGCAATGAGCAGTTCTTC. This chain connects TRBV19 to TRBJ2-1; 7 bases align to TRBD1. The germline gives CDR1 LNHDA, CDR2 SQIVND (reference sequence). V dropped 4 bases and J dropped 6; count of bases not matched to a gene: 3. The CDR3 has 13 residues.

This clone has a single count. The rearrangement uses TRBV2 and TRBJ1-4; D is undetermined. The CDR3 loop spans 13 amino acids. V dropped 7 bases and J dropped 5 bases, with 11 bases sitting between them. Germline CDR1 and CDR2: SNHLY and FYNNEI. The CDR3 DNA follows: TGTGCCAGCAACAGACACCAGAATGAAAAACTGTTTTTT. As protein: CASNRHQNEKLFF.

The J gene is TRBJ1-1, the V gene TRBV5-5; 9 positions match TRBD1. With 5 bases clipped from V and 11 bases from J, the junction kept 13 bases outside the gene matches. The CDR3 sequence is 14 residues long. Germline loops: CDR1 SGHKS, CDR2 YYEKEE (reference sequence). Here the CDR3 DNA reads TGTGCCAGCAGGGGGACAGGGCAAGGTACGATGGCTTTCTTT. Translating gives CASRGTGQGTMAFF.

The chain couples TRBV28 to TRBJ2-7; D is uncertain. The CDR3 has 12 amino acids. Trimming cost V 4 bases and J 3 bases, with 7 bases left between them. CDR1 MDHEN and CDR2 SYDVKM come from the germline V gene. The CDR3 loop is CASSSQSYEQYF. The DNA for the CDR3 is TGTGCCAGCAGTTCACAGAGCTACGAGCAGTACTTC.

The DNA of the CDR3 is TGTGCCAGCAGTGACCTCAGGGGGTTAAGCTCCTACGAGCAGTACTTC. Translated: CASSDLRGLSSYEQYF. J is TRBJ2-7 and V is TRBV6-1; TRBD1 matches at 7 bases. J lost 0 bases, V lost 3 bases, and 8 bases had no gene match. Germline loops: CDR1 MNHNS, CDR2 SASEGT. The CDR3 length is 16 residues.

The chain combines TRBV6-5 with TRBJ1-1; weak D call: TRBD1 (5 bases). Germline loops: CDR1 MNHEY, CDR2 SVGAGI. Deletions cut 1 base from V and 1 base from J, with 7 bases between. The CDR3 totals 14 residues. CDR3 in amino acids: CASSYWDSNTEAFF. CDR3 bases: TGTGCCAGCAGTTACTGGGACTCGAACACTGAAGCTTTCTTT.

This clone was recorded a few times. V and J are TRBV4-1 and TRBJ2-3; no firm D call. Germline CDR1 MGHRA, CDR2 YSYEKL. V lost 3 bases and J 1 base, leaving 5 bases between the germline ends. This CDR3 comprises 13 residues. The CDR3 nucleotides are TGCGCCAGCAGCCATGCAGGCACAGATACGCAGTATTTT. The encoded protein is CASSHAGTDTQYF.

This chain links TRBV5-6 with TRBJ1-1; 12 positions agree with TRBD1. CDR3 length: 14 residues. The ends lost 4 bases at V and 5 bases at J; junction bases unmatched: 3. Germline V gene lookup returns CDR1 SGHDT and CDR2 YYEEEE. DNA for the CDR3: TGTGCCAGCAGCCGGGACAGGGGGCATACTGAAGCTTTCTTT. Encoded protein: CASSRDRGHTEAFF.

The rearrangement uses TRBV28 and TRBJ1-5; tentatively, D is TRBD1 (5 bases). Between the trimmed V and J ends, which lost 5 bases and 6 bases, there was a span of 14 bases. CDR1 and CDR2 from the germline V gene are MDHEN and SYDVKM. The CDR3 has 14 residues. The CDR3 nucleotides read TGTGCCAGCAGTCTGACAGCAACGGGTCAGCCCCAGCATTTT. Protein: CASSLTATGQPQHF.

This clone was detected once. The chain links TRBV7-2 to TRBJ1-2, with 8 nucleotides matching TRBD1. Germline V gene sequence: CDR1 SGHTA, CDR2 FQGNSA. V trimming: 5 bases; J trimming: 4 bases; junction bases outside the gene matches: 6. CDR3 length: 14 residues. CDR3 protein: CASSKGDRLYGYTF. CDR3 DNA: TGTGCCAGCAGCAAAGGGGACAGGCTCTATGGCTACACCTTC.

This sequence joins TRBV6-2 or TRBV6-3 and TRBJ2-1; 10 bases fit TRBD2. V was clipped by 2 bases and J by 3 bases; unmatched bases: 4. Germline CDR1 MNHEY, CDR2 SVGEGT. This CDR3 spans 16 amino acids. CDR3 in DNA: TGTGCCAGCAGTTACGGGGAGCGGGGGGGCTACAATGAGCAGTTCTTC. Its translation is CASSYGERGGYNEQFF.

The J gene is TRBJ2-3, the V gene TRBV29-1, with TRBD2 matching over 9 bases. The trim removed 4 bases at V and 4 bases at J, leaving 6 bases unmatched. Looked up from germline, CDR1 is SQVTM and CDR2 is ANQGSEA. The CDR3 length is 14 residues. The CDR3 sequence is CSVVLAGYADTQYF. As DNA, the CDR3 is TGCAGCGTTGTACTAGCGGGTTACGCAGATACGCAGTATTTT.

The gene calls are TRBV27 and TRBJ1-5; D is perhaps TRBD1 (6 bases). The V gene's germline CDR1 is MNHEY and CDR2 SMNVEV (reference sequence). V was clipped by 0 bases and J by 6 bases, with 21 bases between them. The CDR3 runs to 18 residues. CDR3 in DNA: TGTGCCAGCAGTTTATCGGGGCCGATCCGGGCCAGGGGTCAGCCCCAGCATTTT. The encoded protein is CASSLSGPIRARGQPQHF.

The CDR3: CASSVAGQNYEQYF. The CDR3 DNA is TGTGCCAGCAGCGTAGCGGGACAGAACTACGAGCAGTACTTC. The gene calls are TRBV9 and TRBJ2-7; 7 nucleotides agree with TRBD1. CDR1 and CDR2 (germline): SGDLS, YYNGEE. The length of the CDR3 is 14 residues. Losses at the gene ends were 0 bases for V and 3 bases for J; bases not matched to a gene: 3. Complete variable domain (other parts from reference TRBV9 and TRBJ2-7): DSGVTQTPKHLITATGQRVTLRCSPRSGDLSVYWYQQSLDQGLQFLIQYYNGEERAKGNILERFSAQQFPDLHSELNLSSLELGDSALYFCASSVAGQNYEQYFGPGTRLTVT.

The gene calls are TRBV6-2 or TRBV6-3 and TRBJ1-3; 8 bases map to TRBD1. Germline-derived CDR1 and CDR2 are MNHEY and SVGEGT. The ends lost 5 bases at V and 0 bases at J; junction bases unmatched: 3. There are 15 residues in the CDR3. The CDR3, as DNA: TGTGCCAGCAGTGACAGGGGAATCTCTGGAAACACCATATATTTT. Translated, it gives CASSDRGISGNTIYF.

The genes are TRBV28 and TRBJ2-1; 9 bases are a match to TRBD2. Trimming removed 1 base from V and 1 base from J; junction bases left unmatched: 2. The germline V gene has CDR1 MDHEN and CDR2 SYDVKM. The CDR3 runs to 16 residues. CDR3 amino acids: CASSLLAGASYNEQFF. The CDR3 nucleotides read TGTGCCAGCAGTTTATTAGCGGGGGCTTCCTACAATGAGCAGTTCTTC.

In its sample, this clone was seen a few times. This chain uses TRBV10-2 with TRBJ1-1; D is unclear. The CDR3 extends over 12 amino acids. Trimming took off 6 bases at V and 5 bases at J, with 10 bases between the two ends. CDR1 is WSHSY and CDR2 is SAAADI in the germline V gene. The CDR3 here is CASRSWETEAFF. The CDR3 bases are TGCGCCAGCAGGTCCTGGGAGACTGAAGCTTTCTTT.